This T cell receptor beta chain was recorded in a study of blood T cell repertoires in COVID-19 (dated by TCRdb to the early 2020s). For the wider study: Collaborator samples came from the United States, Italy and Spain and covered acute and convalescent phases of COVID-19. Samples were obtained from the ongoing ImmuneRACE study (first 160 participants) and from 950 to 1,500 subjects provided by 6 global collaborators. Subjects who had been exposed to COVID-19, were actively infected with it, or had recovered from it provided the deeply sampled blood TCRbeta repertoires that made up the dataset. The material from the prospective study consisted of cDNA or gDNA derived from T cells, B-cell-depleted T cells, or PBMCs. HLA class I and class II types, where available, came from metadata supplied by the sample provider rather than from assay-based typing. Sample metadata almost always included a de-identified subject ID, COVID-19 status, age in years and sex. The repertoires were released in a freely available public database intended as a resource for research on the immune response to SARS-CoV-2. Results the study describes overall, beyond this receptor: How much clinical and demographic metadata was included differed by source and by participant, and the metadata was provided uncurated.

Concerning this clone: The antigen this receptor binds is unknown. The input lacks base qualities; no much larger clone sits a single base away.

The collaborating institutions used their own protocols to collect whole blood in K2EDTA tubes. For TCRbeta analysis, collaborators shipped samples in one of three forms: frozen whole blood, isolated PBMCs, or DNA extracted from either of those sample types. V lost 5 bases and J lost 9 bases; the stretch between them is 17 bases long. CDR1 is given as MNHEY and CDR2 as SMNVEV, both from the germline V gene (reference sequence). The CDR3 contains 14 residues, cysteine and phenylalanine counted. The only DNA kept is the CDR3, 42 bases in frame from the first base. The immunoSEQ Assay, a bias-controlled multiplex PCR, was used to amplify TCRbeta CDR3 regions from genomic DNA. The paper's data handling went like this. Nucleated cell counts per sample were estimated from amplification of reference gene primers within the assay. To quantify the absolute abundance of each unique TCRbeta CDR3 rearrangement, sequence reads were collapsed and filtered. Productive Simpson clonality was computed per sample as the square root of Simpson's diversity index over productive rearrangements. Not all clones reach the TCRdb copy of this immuneACCESS table, which keeps in-frame sequences only. Checked studies attribute under half of the gap to unresolved V genes and leave the rest unexplained. D and trimming were read from the DNA, whereas the V and J calls and clone size are those reported in that table. The table for this sample lists just under 150,000 clones; roughly 90% of them were counted only once. 0.75% to 0.95% of the sample is in the top ten clones.

The sequenced sample was peripheral blood. The V and J genes are TRBV27 and TRBJ2-1; D gene: possibly TRBD2, on 6 matching bases. The clonotype comes from a woman in her fifties or sixties with acute or convalescent COVID-19. The DNA sequence reads TGTGCCAGCAGTCCCATGCGACTAGTCGGTGAGCAGTTCTTC. Translated, it gives CASSPMRLVGEQFF.